These T cell receptor beta chains were read from a single sample in a study of cytomegalovirus exposure and HLA in healthy donors. The protocol was immunoSEQ multiplex PCR, while the TCRdb copy is restricted to in-frame clones and leaves out a portion. The sample records 95,000 to 150,000 clones, 77% being singletons. The sequenced material came from PBMCs. These TCRs come from a man younger than 35 in good health and CMV-seropositive. Both conserved end residues are part of each CDR3. A D gene is named only where the DNA matches it firmly. The size field is filled for only some rows; it gives once, few, many or a size class.

clone size	V gene	J gene	D gene	CDR3 protein	CDR3 DNA
few	TRBV4-1	TRBJ2-7	TRBD2	CASRPATSGRGGEQYF	TGCGCCAGCAGGCCCGCGACTAGCGGGAGGGGAGGCGAGCAGTACTTC
.	TRBV11-2	TRBJ2-7	TRBD1	CASSLGTGLYEQYF	TGTGCCAGCAGCTTAGGGACAGGGCTTTACGAGCAGTACTTC
.	TRBV7-6	TRBJ2-7	TRBD2	CASSLQLGLAGAEQYF	TGTGCCAGCAGCTTACAACTCGGACTAGCGGGAGCCGAGCAGTACTTC
once	TRBV6-7	TRBJ2-5	.	CASRPGQKVWEQYF	TGTGCCAGCAGACCGGGACAAAAGGTTTGGGAGCAGTACTTC
.	TRBV28	TRBJ2-7	.	CASRVSVLSYEQYF	TGTGCCAGCAGGGTTAGCGTACTATCCTACGAGCAGTACTTC
.	TRBV18	TRBJ2-1	TRBD2	CASSTLLAGGHEQFF	TGTGCCAGCTCGACCCTGCTAGCGGGAGGCCATGAGCAGTTCTTC
.	TRBV28	TRBJ2-7	TRBD1	CASRARGQGGSYEQYF	TGTGCCAGCAGGGCCAGGGGACAGGGAGGATCCTACGAGCAGTACTTC
.	TRBV5-8	TRBJ2-6	.	CASSLFSGANGLTF	TGTGCCAGCAGCTTATTTTCTGGGGCCAACGGCCTGACTTTC
.	TRBV19	TRBJ1-6	TRBD1	CASSARQGPSSYNSPLHF	TGTGCCAGTAGTGCGCGACAGGGCCCCAGCTCCTATAATTCACCCCTCCACTTT
few	TRBV6-5	TRBJ1-3	TRBD1	CASRPRTGGNTIYF	TGTGCCAGCAGACCCCGGACAGGTGGAAACACCATATATTTT
.	TRBV19	TRBJ1-3	TRBD1	CASRDRGSGNTIYF	TGTGCCAGTAGAGACAGGGGCTCTGGAAACACCATATATTTT
once	TRBV19	TRBJ1-5	.	CAVGDGNQPQHF	TGTGCCGTGGGCGACGGCAATCAGCCCCAGCATTTT